Here is one T cell receptor beta chain with its context. Its antigen target is currently unknown. Base qualities are not at hand, and no much larger clone is one base apart. The data were obtained in a study of blood T cell repertoires in COVID-19 (dated by TCRdb to the early 2020s). Study-wide context: Samples covering the acute and convalescent phases of COVID-19 were provided by collaborators in the United States, Italy and Spain. The prospective study material was composed of cDNA or gDNA derived from T cells, B-cell-depleted T cells, or PBMCs. Subjects who had been exposed to COVID-19, were actively infected with it, or had recovered from it provided the deeply sampled blood TCRbeta repertoires that made up the dataset. The repertoires were made available in a free public database intended to serve as a resource for research on the immune response to SARS-CoV-2. The samples were drawn from two sources: the first 160 participants of the ongoing ImmuneRACE study, and over 950 subjects contributed by 6 global collaborators. Sample metadata almost always included a de-identified subject ID, COVID-19 status, age in years and sex. Where available, HLA class I and class II types were taken from metadata supplied by the sample provider and were not determined by assay-based typing. On the study overall, not on this receptor specifically: The quantity of clinical and demographic metadata differed by source and by participant and was supplied without curation.

The collaborating institutions used their own protocols to collect whole blood in K2EDTA tubes. For TCRbeta analysis, collaborators shipped samples as frozen whole blood, isolated PBMCs, or DNA extracted from either of those sample types. TCRbeta CDR3 regions were amplified from genomic DNA by means of the immunoSEQ Assay, a bias-controlled multiplex PCR. Regarding the original processing steps: The number of nucleated cells in each sample was estimated by amplification of reference gene primers within the assay. To quantify the absolute abundance of each unique TCRbeta CDR3 rearrangement, sequence reads were collapsed and filtered. Productive Simpson clonality was computed per sample as the square root of Simpson's diversity index over productive rearrangements. As stored in TCRdb, this immuneACCESS dataset retains in-frame rearrangements with V and J assigned. A fraction of the clones does not appear; measured against another copy, unresolved V genes explain less than half of the discrepancy, and the remainder lacks a known reason. V, J and clone size are those of that table, while D and trimming were read from the DNA. In all, the sample holds approximately 60,000 clones, and around 85% of those were seen once. Of the sample, 18% falls within the top ten clones.

V is reduced by 4 bases and J by 5 bases, leaving a spacing of 14 bases between them. The CDR3 runs 15 residues from the cysteine to the phenylalanine. Left in the record is the CDR3 DNA by itself, 45 bases read in frame from the first base. CDR1 and CDR2 (LGHNA, YSLEER) derive from the germline V gene. The chain was built from TRBV4-3 and TRBJ2-2; TRBD2 is a possible D gene, resting on 6 matching bases. The material sequenced was peripheral blood. This clonotype was sampled from a man between 60 and 75 years old with acute or convalescent COVID-19. This receptor carries the CDR3 CASSRGTQGTGELFF. The DNA sequence reads TGCGCCAGCAGCCGGGGGACTCAGGGAACCGGGGAGCTGTTTTTT.